This TCR beta chain derives from a study of blood T cell repertoires in COVID-19. Looking at the study overall: The United States, Italy and Spain supplied acute and convalescent COVID-19 samples. From T cells, B-cell-depleted T cells, or PBMCs came the material, which was cDNA or gDNA.

Seattle researchers signed up patients amid active infection and tracked them longitudinally. Authors' processing steps: Amplification of reference gene primers was used by the study to estimate nucleated cell counts. Repertoires were generated with immunoSEQ multiplex PCR, while TCRdb's copy carries only in-frame clones and drops some. Clone size and the V and J calls come from that table; the DNA yielded D and trimming. The sample includes fewer than 300,000 clones, roughly 92% seen only once; the top ten take approximately 2%. The specimen sequenced was peripheral blood. This TCR was recovered from a woman in her twenties or thirties with COVID-19, enrolled during active disease.

The CDR3, as DNA: TGTGCCAGTAGTCCGGACAACCTCTATGGCTACACCTTC. Amino acids: CASSPDNLYGYTF. The chain carries TRBV19 and TRBJ1-2; D perhaps matches TRBD1 (5 bases). Germline CDR1 and CDR2: LNHDA and SQIVND (reference sequence). The CDR3 spans 13 residues. V lost 5 bases and J lost 4, with 11 bases in between.